The 9 T cell receptor beta chains below were found in one sample sequenced in a study of graft-versus-host responses after intestinal transplantation. TCRdb keeps only in-frame clones here, not all; method: immunoSEQ multiplex PCR. The data show fewer than 100,000 clones, about 83% seen once. The sequenced sample was PBMCs, obtained 255 days after intestinal transplant. The receptors stem from a human patient who received an intestinal transplant, so some T cells may come from the graft donor.

The CDR3 DNA follows: TGTGCCAGCAGACAAGGCGGGGATACGCAGTATTTT. It codes for CASRQGGDTQYF. This chain links TRBV6-1 with TRBJ2-3, with a possible D match to TRBD2 (5 bases). The CDR3 is 12 amino acids. CDR1 is MNHNS and CDR2 is SASEGT in the germline V gene. The germline V and J ends were trimmed by 6 bases and 6 bases, with 10 bases remaining between them.

V usage is TRBV5-1 and J usage is TRBJ2-7; 8 bases agree with TRBD1. Per the germline V gene, CDR1 is SGHRS and CDR2 is YFSETQ. The CDR3 consists of 14 residues. V trimming: 4 bases; J trimming: 2 bases; junction bases outside the gene matches: 5. Here the CDR3 DNA reads TGCGCCAGCAGCCCCGGACAGGGAGCCTACGAGCAGTACGTC. Encoded protein: CASSPGQGAYEQYV.

The chain employs TRBV5-4 and TRBJ2-2; D remains ambiguous. V shed 5 bases and J shed 4 bases, with 15 bases lying between them. This CDR3 comprises 15 residues. CDR1 and CDR2 from the germline V gene are SGHNT and YYREEE (reference sequence). CDR3 nucleotide sequence: TGTGCCAGCAGTGCCCCGGGCCCTTCCACCGGGGAGCTGTTTTTT. Its protein is CASSAPGPSTGELFF.

This chain connects TRBV2 to TRBJ2-1; perhaps TRBD2 as D (5 bases). The CDR3 runs to 14 residues. Germline V gene lookup returns CDR1 SNHLY and CDR2 FYNNEI. Trimming pared 0 bases from V and 4 bases from J, leaving 7 bases between. The CDR3 DNA sequence: TGTGCCAGCAGTGAAGCGGGAGCTTACAATGAGCAGTTCTTC. It yields the protein CASSEAGAYNEQFF.

The CDR3 here is CASSSTGTGGYEQYF. CDR3 nucleotide sequence: TGTGCCAGCAGTTCCACCGGGACAGGGGGCTACGAGCAGTACTTC. This sequence joins TRBV6-6 and TRBJ2-7, with TRBD1 matching 11 bases. Germline CDR1 is MNHNY and CDR2 is SVGAGI (reference sequence). The CDR3 spans 15 residues. With 4 bases clipped from V and 3 bases from J, the junction kept 5 bases outside the gene matches.

The chain joins TRBV5-1 to TRBJ2-2; TRBD2 aligns across 7 bases. Germline V gene data show CDR1 as SGHRS and CDR2 as YFSETQ. V shed 4 bases, J shed 3 bases, and the junction held 6 bases outside the gene matches. This CDR3 has 15 amino acids. The CDR3 is CASSRSGVDTGELFF. CDR3 DNA: TGCGCCAGCAGCCGAAGCGGGGTTGACACCGGGGAGCTGTTTTTT.

The chain has TRBV9 and TRBJ2-5, with TRBD2 matching 10 bases. Germline lookup yields CDR1 SGDLS and CDR2 YYNGEE. This CDR3 region has 17 residues. The junction had 8 bases not matched to a gene; V was cut back by 3 bases and J by 0 bases. The CDR3 nucleotides are TGTGCCAGCAGCGAGGGGACTAGCGCCATGTACCAAGAGACCCAGTACTTC. Translation gives CASSEGTSAMYQETQYF.

V gene TRBV19 combines with J gene TRBJ2-5; D unresolved. Germline assignment: CDR1 LNHDA and CDR2 SQIVND (reference sequence). The CDR3 length is 11 residues. Trimming removed 10 bases at V and 0 bases at J, with 6 bases between. CDR3: CATRYQETQYF. CDR3 in DNA: TGTGCCACCAGGTACCAAGAGACCCAGTACTTC.

The chain has TRBV4-3 and TRBJ2-1; 7 bases line up with TRBD1. This CDR3 contains 13 residues. Unmatched junction bases numbered 2, after V lost 4 bases and J lost 5 bases. From germline, CDR1 is LGHNA and CDR2 YSLEER. The CDR3 loop is CASSRDSNNEQFF. In DNA, the CDR3 is TGCGCCAGCAGCCGGGACAGCAACAATGAGCAGTTCTTC.